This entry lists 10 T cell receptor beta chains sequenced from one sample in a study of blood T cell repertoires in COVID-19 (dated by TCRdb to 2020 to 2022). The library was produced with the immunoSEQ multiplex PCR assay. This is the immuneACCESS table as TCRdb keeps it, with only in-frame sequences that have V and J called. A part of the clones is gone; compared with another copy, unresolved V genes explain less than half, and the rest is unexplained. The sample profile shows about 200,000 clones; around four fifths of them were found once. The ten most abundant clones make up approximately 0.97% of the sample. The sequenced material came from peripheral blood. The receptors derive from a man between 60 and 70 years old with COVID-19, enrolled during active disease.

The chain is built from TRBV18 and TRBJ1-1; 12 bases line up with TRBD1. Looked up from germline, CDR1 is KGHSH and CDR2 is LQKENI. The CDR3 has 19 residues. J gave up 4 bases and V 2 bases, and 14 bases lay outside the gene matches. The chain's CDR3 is CASSPFDLGQGARRTEAFF. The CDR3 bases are TGTGCCAGCTCACCATTTGACTTGGGACAGGGGGCGAGGCGCACTGAAGCTTTCTTT.

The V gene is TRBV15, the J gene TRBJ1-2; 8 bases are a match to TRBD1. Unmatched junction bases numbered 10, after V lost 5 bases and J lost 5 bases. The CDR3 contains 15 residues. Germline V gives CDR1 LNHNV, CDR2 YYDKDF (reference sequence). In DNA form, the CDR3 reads TGTGCCACCAGCGGCCATACAGGGGGTGGGTATGGCTACACCTTC. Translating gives CATSGHTGGGYGYTF.

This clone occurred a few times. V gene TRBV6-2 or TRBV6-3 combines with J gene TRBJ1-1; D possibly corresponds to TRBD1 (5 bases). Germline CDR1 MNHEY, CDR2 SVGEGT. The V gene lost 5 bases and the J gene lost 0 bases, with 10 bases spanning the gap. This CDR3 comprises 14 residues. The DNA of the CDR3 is TGTGCCAGCAGTCCAGGGTCCTTGAACACTGAAGCTTTCTTT. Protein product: CASSPGSLNTEAFF.

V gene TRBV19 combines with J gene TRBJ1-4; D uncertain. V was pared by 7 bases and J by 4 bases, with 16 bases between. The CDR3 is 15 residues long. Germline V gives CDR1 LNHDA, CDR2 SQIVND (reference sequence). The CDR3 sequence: CASKVTAVRNEKLFF. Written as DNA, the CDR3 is TGTGCCAGTAAAGTTACGGCGGTGCGTAATGAAAAACTGTTTTTT. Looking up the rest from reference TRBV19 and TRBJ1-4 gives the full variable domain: DGGITQSPKYLFRKEGQNVTLSCEQNLNHDAMYWYRQDPGQGLRLIYYSQIVNDFQKGDIAEGYSVSREKKESFPLTVTSAQKNPTAFYLCASKVTAVRNEKLFFGSGTQLSVL.

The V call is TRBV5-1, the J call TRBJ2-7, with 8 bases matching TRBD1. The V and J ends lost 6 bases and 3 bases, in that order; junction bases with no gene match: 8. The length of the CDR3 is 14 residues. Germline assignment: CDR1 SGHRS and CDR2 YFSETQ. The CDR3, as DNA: TGCGCCAGCACATCGGGGACAGGAATCTACGAGCAGTACTTC. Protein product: CASTSGTGIYEQYF.

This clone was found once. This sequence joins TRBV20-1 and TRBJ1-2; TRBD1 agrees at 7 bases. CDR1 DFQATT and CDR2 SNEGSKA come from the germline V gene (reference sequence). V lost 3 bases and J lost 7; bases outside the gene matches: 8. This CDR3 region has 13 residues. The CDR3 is CSASTGAGIGYTF. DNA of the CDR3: TGCAGTGCTAGTACAGGGGCGGGGATTGGCTACACCTTC.

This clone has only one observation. CDR3 loop: CASSPRGVRTEAFF. In DNA, the CDR3 is TGTGCCAGCAGCCCGCGGGGGGTTCGTACTGAAGCTTTCTTT. This sequence joins TRBV5-5 and TRBJ1-1; D perhaps matches TRBD1 (5 bases). The CDR3 totals 14 residues. Trimming took 4 bases from V and 5 from J, leaving 15 bases between them. Per germline, CDR1 SGHKS and CDR2 YYEKEE (reference sequence).

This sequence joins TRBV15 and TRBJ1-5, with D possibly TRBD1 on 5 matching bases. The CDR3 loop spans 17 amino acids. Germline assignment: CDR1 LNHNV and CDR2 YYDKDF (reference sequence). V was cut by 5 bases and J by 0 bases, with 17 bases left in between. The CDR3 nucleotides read TGTGCCACCAGCGGGGGACTTACAGAATATAGCAATCAGCCCCAGCATTTT. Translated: CATSGGLTEYSNQPQHF.

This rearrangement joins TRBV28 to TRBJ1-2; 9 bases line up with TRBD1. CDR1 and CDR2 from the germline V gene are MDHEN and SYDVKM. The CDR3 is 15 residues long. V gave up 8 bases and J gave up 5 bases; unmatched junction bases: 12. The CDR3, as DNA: TGTGCCAGCGAAAGCTACAGGGGGCTGGGGTATGGCTACACCTTC. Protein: CASESYRGLGYGYTF.

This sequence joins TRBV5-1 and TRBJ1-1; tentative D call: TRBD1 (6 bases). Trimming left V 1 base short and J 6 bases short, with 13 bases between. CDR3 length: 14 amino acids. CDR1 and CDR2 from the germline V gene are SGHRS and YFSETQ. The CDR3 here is CASSLTGRGAEAFF. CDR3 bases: TGCGCCAGCAGCTTGACAGGGAGGGGGGCTGAAGCTTTCTTT.